These 27 T cell receptor beta chains were all obtained from the same sample, sequenced in a study of blood T cell repertoires in COVID-19. Profiled with immunoSEQ multiplex PCR; TCRdb holds only in-frame clones, not every one. Counted here are roughly 350,000 clones, approximately 90% occurring once; the ten biggest clones make up 3% to 4%. What was sequenced was peripheral blood. Every receptor here comes from a young woman who had recovered from COVID-19.

V usage is TRBV6-2 or TRBV6-3 and J usage is TRBJ2-5, with D tentatively TRBD2 (6 bases). V shed 6 bases and J shed 0 bases, with 17 bases lying between them. Germline CDR1 and CDR2: MNHEY and SVGEGT. This CDR3 has 16 residues. The CDR3: CASSRGPGGDQETQYF. The CDR3 DNA is TGTGCCAGCAGCCGGGGCCCCGGCGGGGACCAAGAGACCCAGTACTTC.

Only one count was recorded for this clone. This chain links TRBV11-2 with TRBJ2-1; 10 bases align to TRBD2. From germline, CDR1 is SGHAT and CDR2 FQNNGV. The V gene end was trimmed by 3 bases and the J gene end by 6 bases; junction bases not matched to a gene: 8. CDR3 length equals 16 residues. This chain's CDR3 is CASSFESGRASNEQFF. CDR3 nucleotides: TGTGCCAGCAGCTTTGAAAGCGGGAGGGCGAGCAATGAGCAGTTCTTC.

The genes are TRBV5-1 and TRBJ2-1; TRBD2 aligns across 9 bases. Losses at the gene ends were 0 bases for V and 12 bases for J; bases not matched to a gene: 13. The germline gives CDR1 SGHRS, CDR2 YFSETQ. The CDR3 covers 16 residues. CDR3 nucleotide sequence: TGCGCCAGCAGCTTGGGATTAGCGGGAGATTGGTTCGGGCAGTTCTTC. Its translation is CASSLGLAGDWFGQFF.

This chain links TRBV9 with TRBJ2-2; the D gene is possibly TRBD2 (6 bases). The V end was cut by 9 bases, the J end by 0 bases, with 15 bases between. This CDR3 has 15 residues. From germline, CDR1 is SGDLS and CDR2 YYNGEE. CDR3 loop: CATHSGLSNTGELFF. Here the CDR3 DNA reads TGTGCCACCCACTCGGGACTCTCGAACACCGGGGAGCTGTTTTTT. Using reference TRBV9 and TRBJ2-2 for the parts outside the CDR3, the full variable domain is DSGVTQTPKHLITATGQRVTLRCSPRSGDLSVYWYQQSLDQGLQFLIQYYNGEERAKGNILERFSAQQFPDLHSELNLSSLELGDSALYFCATHSGLSNTGELFFGEGSRLTVL.

This chain links TRBV3-1 (or the pseudogene TRBV3-2) with TRBJ2-1; 11 bases are a match to TRBD2. The CDR3 extends over 17 amino acids. Trimming took 0 bases from V and 7 from J; bases not matched to a gene: 8. The germline gives CDR1 LGHDT, CDR2 YNNKEL (reference sequence). CDR3 region: CASSQEPLAGGWNEQFF. As DNA, the CDR3 is TGTGCCAGCAGCCAAGAACCTCTAGCGGGAGGTTGGAATGAGCAGTTCTTC.

The chain couples TRBV5-1 to TRBJ2-1, with 8 bases identical to TRBD2. The germline gives CDR1 SGHRS, CDR2 YFSETQ. The CDR3 has 19 residues. V dropped 4 bases and J dropped 1; count of bases not matched to a gene: 16. This chain's CDR3 is CASSQPIPAGERSYNEQFF. The CDR3 DNA is TGCGCCAGCAGCCAACCCATTCCAGCGGGAGAAAGGTCCTACAATGAGCAGTTCTTC.

The chain is built from TRBV19 and TRBJ1-4; D is perhaps TRBD1 (5 bases). Germline CDR1 is LNHDA and CDR2 is SQIVND (reference sequence). The CDR3 totals 14 residues. V was trimmed by 4 bases and J by 3 bases, leaving 9 bases between them. CDR3 in amino acids: CASSTPGSNEKLFF. Here the CDR3 DNA reads TGTGCCAGTAGTACCCCAGGGTCTAATGAAAAACTGTTTTTT.

The V gene is TRBV11-2, the J gene TRBJ1-2, with D possibly TRBD1 on 6 matching bases. The V and J ends lost 5 bases and 5 bases respectively, with 15 bases between them. Germline-derived CDR1 and CDR2 are SGHAT and FQNNGV. The length of the CDR3 is 14 residues. The CDR3 DNA follows: TGTGCCAGCAGCCCACCCGGCGGACAGTATGGCTACACCTTC. Translating it yields CASSPPGGQYGYTF.

The rearrangement links TRBV5-6 to TRBJ2-2; TRBD2 agrees at 8 bases. The CDR3 has 16 residues. V shed 3 bases and J 3 bases; nucleotides not matched to a gene: 7. Per the germline V gene, CDR1 is SGHDT and CDR2 is YYEEEE. The CDR3 bases are TGTGCCAGCAGCTGGGGGCCGGGACTAGACACCGGGGAGCTGTTTTTT. This sequence encodes CASSWGPGLDTGELFF.

The chain carries TRBV6-2 or TRBV6-3 and TRBJ2-1, with a possible D match to TRBD1 (5 bases). CDR1 and CDR2 from the germline V gene are MNHEY and SVGEGT. The V end was cut by 2 bases, the J end by 8 bases, with 16 bases between. CDR3 length: 15 residues. The CDR3 reads CASSYMGQDFDEQFF. In DNA, the CDR3 is TGTGCCAGCAGTTACATGGGGCAAGATTTCGATGAGCAGTTCTTC.

There are a few counts of this clone. The chain has TRBV9 and TRBJ2-5; the match to TRBD2 covers 12 bases. Per germline, CDR1 SGDLS and CDR2 YYNGEE. This CDR3 has 14 residues. The trim removed 3 bases at V and 4 bases at J, leaving 1 base unmatched. The CDR3 DNA sequence: TGTGCCAGCAGCGCGGGACTAGCGGGAGAGACCCAGTACTTC. It yields the protein CASSAGLAGETQYF.

This chain connects TRBV6-2 or TRBV6-3 to TRBJ2-3; no firm D call. In germline, CDR1 is MNHEY, CDR2 SVGEGT. The CDR3 loop spans 11 amino acids. V was trimmed by 6 bases and J by 11 bases, leaving 12 bases between them. The CDR3 loop reads CASSRPGLQYF. The CDR3 DNA reads TGTGCCAGCAGCCGGCCTGGCCTGCAGTATTTT.

This chain uses TRBV27 with TRBJ1-4; TRBD1 matches 8 bases. Germline V gene sequence: CDR1 MNHEY, CDR2 SMNVEV (reference sequence). This CDR3 spans 16 amino acids. The V segment lost 4 bases and the J segment 7 bases; nucleotides outside the gene matches: 11. In nucleotides, the CDR3 is TGTGCCAGCAGTTCGTCAGGGGGCGGGTGGGGTGAAAAACTGTTTTTT. Translated: CASSSSGGGWGEKLFF.

V usage is TRBV6-6 and J usage is TRBJ2-6; TRBD1 is a possible D gene (5 bases). Trimming pared 5 bases from V and 0 bases from J, leaving 8 bases between. CDR3 size: 15 residues. Germline loops: CDR1 MNHNY, CDR2 SVGAGI (reference sequence). CDR3 DNA sequence: TGTGCCAGCAGTCCCAGGGACTCTGGGGCCAACGTCCTGACTTTC. Translation: CASSPRDSGANVLTF.

The V call is TRBV5-4, the J call TRBJ2-2; D remains unclear. The germline V and J ends were trimmed by 4 bases and 5 bases, with 6 bases remaining between them. The CDR3 is 12 residues long. From germline, CDR1 is SGHNT and CDR2 YYREEE (reference sequence). The CDR3 DNA follows: TGTGCCAGCAGCCGGAGAACCGGGGAGCTGTTTTTT. Protein: CASSRRTGELFF. Drawing the rest from reference TRBV5-4 and TRBJ2-2, the complete variable domain is ETGVTQSPTHLIKTRGQQVTLRCSSQSGHNTVSWYQQALGQGPQFIFQYYREEENGRGNFPPRFSGLQFPNYSSELNVNALELDDSALYLCASSRRTGELFFGEGSRLTVL.

This clone turned up a few times. The chain recombines TRBV2 with TRBJ1-2; D possibly corresponds to TRBD1 (5 bases). V was shortened by 6 bases and J by 0 bases, with 11 bases between the two germline ends. Germline V gene lookup returns CDR1 SNHLY and CDR2 FYNNEI. The CDR3 consists of 14 residues. DNA for the CDR3: TGTGCCAGCAGAGACAGAGGAGCTAACTATGGCTACACCTTC. This encodes CASRDRGANYGYTF.

The gene calls are TRBV18 and TRBJ2-1; 11 positions match TRBD2. Trimming at V came to 4 bases and at J to 2 bases, leaving 4 bases not matched to a gene. The CDR3 consists of 16 residues. CDR1 is KGHSH, CDR2 LQKENI, per germline. The CDR3 region is CASSRGTSGTYNEQFF. DNA of the CDR3: TGTGCCAGCTCACGGGGGACTAGCGGTACCTACAATGAGCAGTTCTTC.

The chain links TRBV19 to TRBJ2-2; D unclear. Germline V gene data show CDR1 as LNHDA and CDR2 as SQIVND (reference sequence). There are 15 residues in the CDR3. Trimming stripped 1 base from V and 6 bases from J, with 12 bases between. The CDR3 region is CASSIAPSSAGELFF. CDR3 coding DNA: TGTGCCAGTAGTATAGCACCGAGTTCGGCCGGGGAGCTGTTTTTT.

DNA of the CDR3: TGTGCCAGCAGCCCCGGGACACTGAACACTGAAGCTTTCTTT. This sequence encodes CASSPGTLNTEAFF. The chain recombines TRBV7-9 with TRBJ1-1, with D perhaps TRBD1 (6 bases). Trimming took 5 bases from V and 0 from J, leaving 10 bases between them. The CDR3 runs 14 residues. Germline CDR1 SEHNR, CDR2 FQNEAQ (reference sequence).

The CDR3 DNA reads as TGTGCCAGCAGCTCCCCCAGGGGGCATCAGCCCCAGCATTTT. It translates to CASSSPRGHQPQHF. The V call is TRBV5-8, the J call TRBJ1-5, with 8 nucleotides matching TRBD1. CDR1 and CDR2 (germline): SGHTS, YDEGEE. This CDR3 is built from 14 residues. With 3 bases clipped from V and 5 bases from J, the junction kept 4 bases outside the gene matches.

This clone was recorded once. The J gene is TRBJ2-1, the V gene TRBV9; TRBD1 matches at 10 bases. Germline CDR1 SGDLS, CDR2 YYNGEE. J was trimmed by 0 bases and V by 3 bases; bases with no gene match: 9. This CDR3 spans 18 amino acids. The CDR3 nucleotides are TGTGCCAGCAGCGGCCGGGACAGGGGCTTTAGCTCCTACAATGAGCAGTTCTTC. Protein product: CASSGRDRGFSSYNEQFF. Full variable domain (missing parts from reference TRBV9 and TRBJ2-1): DSGVTQTPKHLITATGQRVTLRCSPRSGDLSVYWYQQSLDQGLQFLIQYYNGEERAKGNILERFSAQQFPDLHSELNLSSLELGDSALYFCASSGRDRGFSSYNEQFFGPGTRLTVL.

The genes are TRBV25-1 and TRBJ1-2; the D gene is possibly TRBD1 (5 bases). V was cut by 1 base and J by 4 bases, with 13 bases left in between. The CDR3 is 15 amino acids. Germline V gene lookup returns CDR1 MGHDK and CDR2 SYGVNS. This CDR3 is CASSEWRGLGYGYTF. CDR3 coding DNA: TGTGCCAGCAGTGAATGGCGGGGGTTGGGCTATGGCTACACCTTC.

This chain joins TRBV7-2 and TRBJ1-5; D is unresolved. CDR3 length: 14 amino acids. Trimming pared 1 base from V and 4 bases from J, leaving 8 bases between. Germline V lookup: CDR1 SGHTA, CDR2 FQGNSA. The DNA of the CDR3 is TGTGCCAGCAGCTTAGTTTCTTATAATCAGCCCCAGCATTTT. Amino acids: CASSLVSYNQPQHF.

The chain carries TRBV19 and TRBJ1-2; perhaps TRBD1 as D (5 bases). V dropped 7 bases and J dropped 0 bases, with 12 bases sitting between them. Germline-derived CDR1 and CDR2 are LNHDA and SQIVND (reference sequence). This CDR3 has 14 amino acids. As DNA, the CDR3 is TGTGCCAGTAAGGGCAGGGAGGCTAACTATGGCTACACCTTC. Encoded protein: CASKGREANYGYTF.

The V call is TRBV18, the J call TRBJ2-7; the match to TRBD1 covers 7 bases. V dropped 3 bases and J dropped 6; count of bases not matched to a gene: 8. Per the germline V gene, CDR1 is KGHSH and CDR2 is LQKENI. The length of the CDR3 is 14 residues. This CDR3 is CASSPSGGPGEQYV. As DNA, the CDR3 is TGTGCCAGCTCACCTTCAGGGGGTCCGGGCGAGCAGTACGTC.

DNA of the CDR3: TGCAGCGTTGAACCCTATTCCCCCTCGATGGGGAGCTATGGCTACACCTTC. Protein sequence: CSVEPYSPSMGSYGYTF. The chain uses TRBV29-1 and TRBJ1-2; D unclear. The CDR3 runs 17 residues. Trimming stripped 2 bases from V and 4 bases from J, with 23 bases between. The germline V gene has CDR1 SQVTM and CDR2 ANQGSEA.

The chain combines TRBV3-1 (or the pseudogene TRBV3-2) with TRBJ1-6, with 7 nucleotides matching TRBD1. The CDR3 totals 22 residues. The V gene end was trimmed by 0 bases and the J gene end by 10 bases; junction bases not matched to a gene: 27. Germline CDR1 and CDR2: LGHDT and YNNKEL (reference sequence). CDR3 bases: TGTGCCAGCAGCCAAGATAATGCCATCCAGGCTACAGGGGTGATGGGAGCCTCACCCCTCCACTTT. It codes for CASSQDNAIQATGVMGASPLHF.